This T cell receptor (beta chain) emerged from a study of cytomegalovirus exposure and HLA in healthy donors. Study context: Most donors, 81% of 350 to 450 genotyped, fell in the Caucasian-associated ancestry cluster. Findings and caveats of the study: Researchers reported in a later analysis that a missense DCLRE1C variant was tied to TCR beta V- and J-gene trimming.

It was with 60 Vbeta and 13 Jbeta primers that the PCR ran. The protocol was immunoSEQ multiplex PCR, while the TCRdb copy is restricted to in-frame clones and leaves out a portion. The sample lists about 270,000 clones, around two thirds occurring once. In regard to this clone: Its antigen is currently unknown.

The source of this sequence is a female donor in good health and CMV-seronegative. The sequencing input was PBMCs.

The CDR3 region has the DNA TGTGCCAGCAGATTCCGGGGGAGCTCCTACGAGCAGTACTTC. It is translated as CASRFRGSSYEQYF. V gene TRBV6-1 combines with J gene TRBJ2-5; perhaps TRBD2 as D (6 bases). The DNA matches TRBJ2-7 better at its end, which makes the J call doubtful. From germline, CDR1 is MNHNS and CDR2 SASEGT. The CDR3 length is 14 residues.